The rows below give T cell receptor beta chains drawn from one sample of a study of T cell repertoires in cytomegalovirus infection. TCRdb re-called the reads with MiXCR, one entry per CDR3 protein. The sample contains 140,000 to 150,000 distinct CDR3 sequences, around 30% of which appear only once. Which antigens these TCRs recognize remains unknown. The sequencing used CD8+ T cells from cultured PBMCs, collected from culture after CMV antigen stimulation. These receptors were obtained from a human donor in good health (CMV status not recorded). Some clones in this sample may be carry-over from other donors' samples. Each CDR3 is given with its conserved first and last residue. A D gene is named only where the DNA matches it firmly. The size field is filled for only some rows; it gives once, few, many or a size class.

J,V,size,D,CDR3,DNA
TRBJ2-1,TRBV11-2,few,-,CASSPEAASVLGNEQFF,TGTGCCAGCAGCCCAGAGGCGGCCTCGGTGTTGGGGAATGAGCAGTTCTTC
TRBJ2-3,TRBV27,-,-,CASSPLGGEADTQYF,TGTGCCAGCAGTCCCTTAGGGGGTGAGGCAGATACGCAGTATTTT
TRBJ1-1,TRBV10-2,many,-,CASSDDLSNTEAFF,TGCGCCAGCAGTGATGACCTATCGAACACTGAAGCTTTCTTT
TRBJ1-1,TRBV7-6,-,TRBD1,CASSLADVRDRGLTEAFF,TGTGCCAGCAGCTTAGCCGATGTCCGGGACAGGGGGCTAACTGAAGCTTTCTTT
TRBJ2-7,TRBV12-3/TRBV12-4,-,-,CASSLYQASYEQYF,TGTGCCAGCAGTTTATATCAGGCATCCTACGAGCAGTACTTC
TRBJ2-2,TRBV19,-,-,CASSITGSGTGELFF,TGTGCCAGTAGTATAACAGGGAGCGGCACCGGGGAGCTGTTTTTT
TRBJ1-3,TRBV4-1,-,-,CASSQAPGFSGNTIYF,TGCGCCAGCAGCCAAGCTCCCGGTTTCTCTGGAAACACCATATATTTT
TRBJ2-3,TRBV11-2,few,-,CASSFPPTRKLDTQYF,TGTGCCAGCAGCTTCCCGCCGACTAGGAAATTGGATACGCAGTATTTT
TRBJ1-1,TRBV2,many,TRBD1,CASRGQEFNTEAFF,TGTGCCAGCAGAGGACAGGAGTTTAACACTGAAGCTTTCTTT
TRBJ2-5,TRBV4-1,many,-,CASSQVRWGLEEETQYF,TGCGCCAGCAGCCAGGTTAGGTGGGGCCTAGAGGAGGAGACCCAGTACTTC
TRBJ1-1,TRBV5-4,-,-,CASSAPGAGEAFF,TGTGCCAGCAGCGCACCCGGGGCTGGTGAAGCTTTCTTT
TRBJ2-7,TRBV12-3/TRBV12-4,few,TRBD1,CASSLTGGFHEQYF,TGTGCCAGCAGTTTAACAGGGGGATTCCACGAGCAGTACTTC
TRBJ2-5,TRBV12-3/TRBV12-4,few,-,CASSPAGWGQETQYF,TGTGCCAGCAGTCCAGCCGGGTGGGGGCAAGAGACCCAGTACTTC
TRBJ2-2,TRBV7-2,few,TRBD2,CASTWGGRDTGELFF,TGTGCCAGCACCTGGGGGGGAAGGGACACCGGGGAGCTGTTTTTT
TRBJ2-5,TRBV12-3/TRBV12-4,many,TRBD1,CASSLRAGGLSKTQETQYF,TGTGCCAGCAGTTTGAGGGCAGGGGGCCTCTCTAAAACCCAAGAGACCCAGTACTTC
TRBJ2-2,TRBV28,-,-,CATSQGTGELFF,TGTGCCACTTCACAGGGCACCGGGGAGCTGTTTTTT
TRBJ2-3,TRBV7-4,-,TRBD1,CASSFLMGQGASKSADTQYF,TGTGCCAGCAGCTTTTTGATGGGACAGGGGGCCTCTAAATCAGCAGATACGCAGTATTTT